What follows are 22 T cell receptor beta chains derived from one specimen sequenced in a study of T-cell reconstitution after alpha-beta-depleted transplantation in children. The TCRbeta library incorporated unique molecular identifiers. TCRdb processed the PCR reads anew with MiXCR; each CDR3 protein has one entry. The table records 350,000 to 500,000 distinct CDR3 sequences, approximately 41% of them present only once. This specimen consisted of PBMCs, obtained before TCRalphabeta/CD19-depleted stem cell transplant. The receptors were gathered from a girl aged 2-9 years with aplastic anemia, due to receive a stem cell transplant.

This clonotype has just one count. V gene TRBV7-9 combines with J gene TRBJ1-3, with TRBD1 identical over 7 bases. V lost 1 base to trimming and J lost 2 bases; unmatched junction nucleotides: 8. The CDR3 is 17 residues long. In germline, CDR1 is SEHNR, CDR2 FQNEAQ (reference sequence). CDR3 sequence: CASSLGTGLFAGNTIYF. CDR3 bases: TGTGCCAGCAGCTTAGGGACAGGACTTTTCGCTGGAAACACCATATATTTT.

The V gene is TRBV15, the J gene TRBJ1-3, with 8 bases fitting TRBD1. The CDR3 extends over 17 amino acids. J was trimmed by 0 bases and V by 3 bases; bases with no gene match: 7. The germline V gene has CDR1 LNHNV and CDR2 YYDKDF (reference sequence). The CDR3 protein is CATSSADRGISGNTIYF. The DNA for the CDR3 is TGTGCCACCAGCAGTGCCGACAGGGGCATCTCTGGAAACACCATATATTTT.

This chain connects TRBV4-3 to TRBJ2-7; TRBD1 is a possible D gene (7 bases). The CDR3 is made up of 15 amino acids. From germline, CDR1 is LGHNA and CDR2 YSLEER. Trimming removed 0 bases at V and 2 bases at J, with 11 bases between. The DNA of the CDR3 is TGCGCCAGCAGCCAAGAAGGGGGCGGGACCTACGAGCAGTACTTC. Protein: CASSQEGGGTYEQYF.

This clonotype was detected a few times. This chain joins TRBV6-5 and TRBJ2-7; 10 bases align to TRBD2. Germline V gene data show CDR1 as MNHEY and CDR2 as SVGAGI. The V gene end was trimmed by 6 bases and the J gene end by 3 bases; junction bases not matched to a gene: 14. The CDR3 covers 17 residues. The CDR3 sequence is CASRTAGGPVVIYEQYF. For the CDR3, the DNA is TGTGCCAGCAGAACAGCGGGAGGGCCCGTTGTAATCTACGAGCAGTACTTC.

J is TRBJ2-5 and V is TRBV20-1, with 10 bases lining up with TRBD1. Germline loops: CDR1 DFQATT, CDR2 SNEGSKA (reference sequence). With V trimmed by 0 bases and J by 5 bases, 9 bases remained unmatched. The CDR3 length is 16 residues. CDR3 sequence reads: CSARDLRTGGPETQYF. DNA for the CDR3: TGCAGTGCTAGAGATCTGCGGACAGGGGGTCCGGAGACCCAGTACTTC.

This clonotype came up a few times. This chain joins TRBV20-1 and TRBJ1-1; D not resolved. There are 14 residues in the CDR3. The ends were cut back, 3 bases at V and 5 bases at J, with 16 bases in the middle. From germline, CDR1 is DFQATT and CDR2 SNEGSKA (reference sequence). The CDR3 protein is CSASLRPLWTEAFF. CDR3 coding DNA: TGCAGTGCTAGTCTTCGCCCCCTGTGGACTGAAGCTTTCTTT.

Points on this clonotype: One junction end does not reproduce the germline sequence, and a read error may be involved. The gene calls are TRBV28 and TRBJ2-3; D not resolved. The CDR3 has 14 amino acids. Germline V gene data show CDR1 as MDHEN and CDR2 as SYDVKM. In DNA form, the CDR3 reads TGTGCCTGCAGTTTTGGTGTGTTCACAGATACGCAGTATTTT. Its protein product is CACSFGVFTDTQYF.

This clonotype was picked up one time. The chain joins TRBV20-1 to TRBJ2-5; 7 bases fit TRBD1. The CDR3 is 13 residues long. Germline V CDR1 and CDR2: DFQATT, SNEGSKA (reference sequence). Trimming cost V 6 bases and J 4 bases; bases outside gene matches: 8. The CDR3 bases are TGCAGTGCCAACTTCCCAGGGGGAGAGACCCAGTACTTC. Its protein is CSANFPGGETQYF.

As for this clonotype: An end of the junction does not agree with germline; a read error may underlie this. This rearrangement joins TRBV20-1 to TRBJ2-1; 8 bases map to TRBD2. This CDR3 is 10 amino acids long. Germline-derived CDR1 and CDR2 are DFQATT and SNEGSKA (reference sequence). The CDR3 loop reads CSAGTSAHSF. In DNA, the CDR3 is TGCAGTGCTGGGACTAGTGCCCACTCCTTC.

The gene calls are TRBV2 and TRBJ2-1, with 9 bases matching TRBD2. The germline CDR1 and CDR2 sequences are SNHLY and FYNNEI. This CDR3 is built from 17 residues. V lost 3 bases to trimming and J lost 0 bases; unmatched junction nucleotides: 6. The CDR3 DNA is TGTGCCAGCAGTGATCGGGCGGGAGGGATCTCCTACAATGAGCAGTTCTTC. The encoded protein is CASSDRAGGISYNEQFF.

V and J are TRBV11-2 and TRBJ2-5; D gene uncertain. V lost 1 base, J lost 1 base, and 7 bases lay in between. CDR1 is SGHAT, CDR2 FQNNGV, per germline. The CDR3 spans 14 residues. The CDR3 nucleotides are TGTGCCAGCAGCTTAGGACAACCCCAAGAGACCCAGTACTTC. It codes for CASSLGQPQETQYF.

This clonotype came up many times. The chain employs TRBV4-1 and TRBJ2-3; 13 positions match TRBD2. This CDR3 spans 16 amino acids. V trimming: 4 bases; J trimming: 4 bases; junction bases outside the gene matches: 5. The germline CDR1 and CDR2 sequences are MGHRA and YSYEKL. The CDR3 here is CASSPFGLAGADTQYF. In nucleotides, the CDR3 is TGCGCCAGCAGCCCCTTCGGACTAGCGGGGGCAGATACGCAGTATTTT.

This clonotype was detected a few times. V gene TRBV29-1 combines with J gene TRBJ2-1, with 8 bases matching TRBD1. Germline CDR1 and CDR2: SQVTM and ANQGSEA. CDR3 length equals 13 residues. The V segment lost 4 bases and the J segment 2 bases; nucleotides outside the gene matches: 1. Written as DNA, the CDR3 is TGCAGCGTTGCAGGGGGCACCTACAATGAGCAGTTCTTC. Amino acids: CSVAGGTYNEQFF.

The V gene is TRBV29-1, the J gene TRBJ2-3; 9 bases match TRBD2. Trimming cost V 7 bases and J 4 bases; bases outside gene matches: 9. The CDR3 length is 14 residues. Looked up from germline, CDR1 is SQVTM and CDR2 is ANQGSEA. The CDR3 sequence: CSGYQRGVADTQYF. The CDR3 region has the DNA TGCAGCGGCTACCAGCGGGGGGTAGCAGATACGCAGTATTTT.

The chain links TRBV25-1 to TRBJ2-1; TRBD1 agrees at 9 bases. Germline V gene data show CDR1 as MGHDK and CDR2 as SYGVNS. The junction had 2 bases not matched to a gene; V was cut back by 2 bases and J by 6 bases. CDR3 size: 14 residues. CDR3 coding DNA: TGTGCCAGCAGTGAACCGGGACAGGGCAATGAGCAGTTCTTC. Amino acid sequence: CASSEPGQGNEQFF. Together with reference TRBV25-1 and TRBJ2-1, the CDR3 gives the full variable domain: EADIYQTPRYLVIGTGKKITLECSQTMGHDKMYWYQQDPGMELHLIHYSYGVNSTEKGDLSSESTVSRIRTEHFPLTLESARPSHTSQYLCASSEPGQGNEQFFGPGTRLTVL.

This chain connects TRBV9 to TRBJ2-2; D unresolved. V lost 5 bases and J lost 1, with 6 bases in between. Germline CDR1 SGDLS, CDR2 YYNGEE. The length of the CDR3 is 13 residues. The CDR3 spells CASRNLNTGELFF. DNA for the CDR3: TGTGCCAGCAGGAATTTGAACACCGGGGAGCTGTTTTTT.

This clonotype showed up just a few times. The chain carries TRBV12-3 or TRBV12-4 and TRBJ2-1; D unclear. V was clipped by 0 bases and J by 1 base, with 10 bases between them. This CDR3 is 16 amino acids long. CDR3 DNA: TGTGCCAGCAGTTTAGCGACGGGTATTTCCTACAATGAGCAGTTCTTC. Translating it yields CASSLATGISYNEQFF.

The genes are TRBV6-2 or TRBV6-3 and TRBJ2-7; D may be TRBD1 (5 bases). Germline CDR1 MNHEY, CDR2 SVGEGT. The V and J ends lost 4 bases and 4 bases respectively, with 11 bases between them. This CDR3 is built from 13 residues. The CDR3 DNA reads TGTGCCAGCAGTTGGGCAGGGCCTTACGAGCAGTACTTC. This gives the protein CASSWAGPYEQYF.

The chain couples TRBV5-4 to TRBJ2-1, with a tentative D call TRBD2 (6 bases). Germline V CDR1 and CDR2: SGHNT, YYREEE (reference sequence). The CDR3 totals 15 residues. The ends were cut back, 4 bases at V and 4 bases at J, with 15 bases in the middle. The CDR3 bases are TGTGCCAGCAGCCCGGACGGGCGGGGATACAATGAGCAGTTCTTC. This translates into CASSPDGRGYNEQFF.

The table lists this clonotype with a few counts. The gene calls are TRBV30 and TRBJ1-3; D is perhaps TRBD1 (5 bases). The CDR3 is 15 residues long. With 3 bases removed from V and 5 bases from J, the gap between germline ends came to 17 bases. Germline V CDR1 and CDR2: GTSNPN, SVGIG (reference sequence). For the CDR3, the DNA is TGTGCCTGGAGCGAGAGGGACCTACGCAGAAACACCATATATTTT. Protein product: CAWSERDLRRNTIYF.

The count of this clonotype is one. The gene calls are TRBV20-1 and TRBJ2-7; D unresolved. The CDR3 extends over 11 amino acids. V was clipped by 1 base and J by 5 bases, with 6 bases between them. Per germline, CDR1 DFQATT and CDR2 SNEGSKA (reference sequence). The CDR3 sequence is CSARAVDEQYF. The DNA for the CDR3 is TGCAGTGCTAGAGCGGTCGACGAGCAGTACTTC.

This clonotype was observed many times. This chain connects TRBV5-6 to TRBJ2-2; TRBD1 matches 7 bases. Trimming cost V 5 bases and J 8 bases; bases outside gene matches: 15. Germline V CDR1 and CDR2: SGHDT, YYEEEE. CDR3 length: 16 amino acids. CDR3 nucleotide sequence: TGTGCCAGCAGTTCCGGACAGGCCTTAAAGATGGGGGAGCTGTTTTTT. Protein: CASSSGQALKMGELFF.